One and the same sample provided the 18 T cell receptor beta chains below, sequenced in a study of blood T cell repertoires in COVID-19. The table came from immunoSEQ multiplex PCR; TCRdb's copy has only in-frame clones and leaves some out. The sample has roughly 140,000 clones; more than 65% are singletons. Source material: peripheral blood. Receptors were obtained from a woman aged 45-59 years in a cohort sampled during active or convalescent COVID-19.

J is TRBJ1-1 and V is TRBV12-3 or TRBV12-4; the D is unclear. The CDR3 runs 12 residues. The germline V and J ends were trimmed by 3 bases and 7 bases, with 9 bases remaining between them. The chain's CDR3 is CASSFYGLEAFF. The CDR3 bases are TGTGCCAGCAGTTTTTATGGACTTGAAGCTTTCTTT.

The chain combines TRBV19 with TRBJ2-6; D gene ambiguous. Trimming removed 4 bases from V and 0 bases from J, with 4 bases in between. Germline loops: CDR1 LNHDA, CDR2 SQIVND (reference sequence). The CDR3 runs to 14 residues. The CDR3: CASSTVSGANVLTF. CDR3 in DNA: TGTGCCAGTAGTACTGTCTCTGGGGCCAACGTCCTGACTTTC.

This sequence joins TRBV7-6 and TRBJ1-5; 9 bases are a match to TRBD1. V dropped 5 bases and J dropped 5; count of bases not matched to a gene: 4. Germline CDR1 reads SGHVS; CDR2 reads FNYEAQ. CDR3 length: 14 amino acids. The CDR3 is CASSPGTGHQPQHF. The CDR3 DNA sequence: TGTGCCAGCAGCCCGGGGACAGGGCATCAGCCCCAGCATTTT.

This clone was picked up one time. The V gene is TRBV19, the J gene TRBJ2-7, with 11 positions matching TRBD1. Unmatched junction bases numbered 4, after V lost 4 bases and J lost 2 bases. Per the germline V gene, CDR1 is LNHDA and CDR2 is SQIVND (reference sequence). The CDR3 runs to 15 residues. For the CDR3, the DNA is TGTGCCAGTAGTAGGACAGGGGGCGAAACCTACGAGCAGTACTTC. This sequence encodes CASSRTGGETYEQYF.

CDR3 residues: CASSEHRGGDTEAFF. The CDR3 region has the DNA TGTGCCAGCAGCGAACACAGGGGGGGAGACACTGAAGCTTTCTTT. The chain has TRBV5-8 and TRBJ1-1, with 8 bases matching TRBD1. Germline CDR1 reads SGHTS; CDR2 reads YDEGEE. CDR3 size: 15 residues. V gave up 4 bases and J gave up 3 bases; unmatched junction bases: 8.

The chain couples TRBV7-9 to TRBJ1-6, with TRBD1 matching 9 bases. The ends lost 5 bases at V and 10 bases at J; junction bases unmatched: 9. In germline, CDR1 is SEHNR, CDR2 FQNEAQ (reference sequence). This CDR3 is 15 amino acids long. In DNA, the CDR3 is TGTGCCAGCAGCCCTCTGGGACAGGGTTTATCACCCCTCCACTTT. Translating it yields CASSPLGQGLSPLHF. The full variable domain, its missing parts supplied by reference TRBV7-9 and TRBJ1-6, is DTGVSQNPRHKITKRGQNVTFRCDPISEHNRLYWYRQTLGQGPEFLTYFQNEAQLEKSRLLSDRFSAERPKGSFSTLEIQRTEQGDSAMYLCASSPLGQGLSPLHFGNGTRLTVT.

The J gene is TRBJ2-3, the V gene TRBV20-1, with 9 bases identical to TRBD2. Trimming cost V 3 bases and J 1 base; bases outside gene matches: 5. In germline, CDR1 is DFQATT, CDR2 SNEGSKA (reference sequence). The CDR3 has 15 amino acids. CDR3 in DNA: TGCAGTGCTAGTCCCAGCGGGGGGCGCACAGATACGCAGTATTTT. Residues: CSASPSGGRTDTQYF.

This chain links TRBV7-8 with TRBJ1-1, with D tentatively TRBD1 (5 bases). Germline assignment: CDR1 SGHVS and CDR2 FQNEAQ. This CDR3 region has 16 residues. V was shortened by 1 base and J by 1 base, with 13 bases between the two germline ends. CDR3 region: CASSLEYQGPNTEAFF. CDR3 sequence (DNA): TGTGCCAGCAGCTTAGAGTATCAGGGCCCGAACACTGAAGCTTTCTTT.

The chain carries TRBV7-2 and TRBJ1-5, with TRBD1 matching 7 bases. Germline V lookup: CDR1 SGHTA, CDR2 FQGNSA. J gave up 4 bases and V 5 bases, and 8 bases lay outside the gene matches. The CDR3 has 15 amino acids. CDR3 amino acids: CASSVNTGANQPQHF. The CDR3 DNA reads as TGTGCCAGCAGCGTAAATACAGGGGCAAATCAGCCCCAGCATTTT.

This chain links TRBV10-3 with TRBJ2-1; tentative D call: TRBD1 (7 bases). Looked up from germline, CDR1 is ENHRY and CDR2 is SYGVKD. This CDR3 region has 12 residues. Trimming took off 5 bases at V and 9 bases at J, with 11 bases between the two ends. In DNA, the CDR3 is TGTGCCATCAGTCTCCAGGGGGGTGAGCAGTTCTTC. This codes for CAISLQGGEQFF.

The chain recombines TRBV4-1 with TRBJ2-1; D gene uncertain. CDR3 size: 15 residues. V lost 1 base to trimming and J lost 2 bases, with 9 bases between them. Germline V gene data show CDR1 as MGHRA and CDR2 as YSYEKL. The CDR3 protein is CASSQVPTAYNEQFF. As DNA, the CDR3 is TGCGCCAGCAGCCAAGTCCCGACTGCCTACAATGAGCAGTTCTTC.

The V call is TRBV4-3, the J call TRBJ2-5; D gene ambiguous. V was pared by 2 bases and J by 2 bases, with 9 bases between. The CDR3 runs to 14 residues. Per germline, CDR1 LGHNA and CDR2 YSLEER. CDR3 sequence reads: CASSQLAKQETQYF. The CDR3 coding sequence is TGCGCCAGCAGCCAATTAGCCAAACAAGAGACCCAGTACTTC.

This chain links TRBV19 with TRBJ1-1, with a weak D call TRBD1 (5 bases). The germline gives CDR1 LNHDA, CDR2 SQIVND (reference sequence). V was cut by 7 bases and J by 5 bases, with 17 bases left in between. The CDR3 consists of 14 residues. The CDR3: CASKGRQGGTEAFF. CDR3 nucleotides: TGTGCCAGTAAGGGGCGGCAGGGAGGAACTGAAGCTTTCTTT.

The V call is TRBV9, the J call TRBJ2-2, with 11 bases lining up with TRBD1. J gave up 4 bases and V 4 bases, and 3 bases lay outside the gene matches. Germline V gene lookup returns CDR1 SGDLS and CDR2 YYNGEE. This CDR3 is built from 15 residues. CDR3 residues: CASSYGTGGTGELFF. The CDR3 DNA reads TGTGCCAGCAGCTACGGGACAGGGGGCACCGGGGAGCTGTTTTTT.

The chain recombines TRBV5-1 with TRBJ1-2; 10 positions match TRBD1. Germline V gene sequence: CDR1 SGHRS, CDR2 YFSETQ. CDR3 length: 15 residues. With 2 bases clipped from V and 3 bases from J, the junction kept 4 bases outside the gene matches. The CDR3 region is CASSFGTGDDYGYTF. CDR3 in DNA: TGCGCCAGCAGCTTTGGGACAGGGGATGACTATGGCTACACCTTC.

The chain is built from TRBV6-5 and TRBJ1-5, with D hard to call. V dropped 5 bases and J dropped 2 bases, with 10 bases sitting between them. The CDR3 has 14 residues. The germline gives CDR1 MNHEY, CDR2 SVGAGI. CDR3 DNA: TGTGCCAGCAGTATCTACAGTGGCAATCAGCCCCAGCATTTT. It specifies CASSIYSGNQPQHF.

The CDR3 DNA is TGTGCCAGCGCCGGGACTAGCGGGGTGGAGCTGTTTTTT. This encodes CASAGTSGVELFF. J is TRBJ2-2 and V is TRBV19; 13 bases align to TRBD2. The CDR3 is 13 residues long. V gave up 9 bases and J gave up 10 bases; unmatched junction bases: 5. Germline V lookup: CDR1 LNHDA, CDR2 SQIVND (reference sequence).

This clone was detected a few times. The chain couples TRBV20-1 to TRBJ2-4; no clear D. The CDR3 length is 17 residues. CDR1 is DFQATT, CDR2 SNEGSKA, per germline (reference sequence). V lost 6 bases and J lost 0, with 21 bases in between. CDR3 residues: CSASNPSIREAKNIQYF. CDR3 DNA sequence: TGCAGTGCCAGTAACCCCAGTATCCGTGAAGCCAAAAACATTCAGTACTTC.